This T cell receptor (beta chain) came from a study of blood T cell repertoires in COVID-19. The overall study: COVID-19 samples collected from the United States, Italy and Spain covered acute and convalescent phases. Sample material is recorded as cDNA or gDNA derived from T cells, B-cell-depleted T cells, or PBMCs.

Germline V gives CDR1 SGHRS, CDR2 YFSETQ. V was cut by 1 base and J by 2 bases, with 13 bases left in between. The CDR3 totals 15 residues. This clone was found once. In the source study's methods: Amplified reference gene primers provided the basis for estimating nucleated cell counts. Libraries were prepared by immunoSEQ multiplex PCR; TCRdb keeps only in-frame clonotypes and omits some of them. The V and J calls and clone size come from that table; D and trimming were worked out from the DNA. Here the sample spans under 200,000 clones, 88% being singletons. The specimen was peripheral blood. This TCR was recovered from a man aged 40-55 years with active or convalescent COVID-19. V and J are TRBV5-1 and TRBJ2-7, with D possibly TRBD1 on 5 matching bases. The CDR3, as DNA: TGCGCCAGCAGCTTGTCTGCAGGGTCTGCCTACGAGCAGTACTTC. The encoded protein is CASSLSAGSAYEQYF.